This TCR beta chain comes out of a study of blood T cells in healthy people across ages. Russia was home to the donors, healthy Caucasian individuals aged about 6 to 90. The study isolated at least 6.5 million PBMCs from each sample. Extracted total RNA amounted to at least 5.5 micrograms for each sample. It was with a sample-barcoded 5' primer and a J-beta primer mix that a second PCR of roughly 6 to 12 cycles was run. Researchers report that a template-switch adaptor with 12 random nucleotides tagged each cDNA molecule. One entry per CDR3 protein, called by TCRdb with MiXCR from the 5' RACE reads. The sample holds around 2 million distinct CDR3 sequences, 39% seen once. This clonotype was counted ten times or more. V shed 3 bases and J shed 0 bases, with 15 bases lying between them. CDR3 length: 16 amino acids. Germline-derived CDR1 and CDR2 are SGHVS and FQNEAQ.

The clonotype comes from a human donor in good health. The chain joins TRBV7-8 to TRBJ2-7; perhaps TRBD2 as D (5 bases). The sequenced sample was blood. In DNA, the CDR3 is TGTGCCAGCAGCTTCGGAAGGACTTACAGCTCCTACGAGCAGTACTTC. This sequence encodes CASSFGRTYSSYEQYF. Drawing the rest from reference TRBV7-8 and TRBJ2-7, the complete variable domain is GAGVSQSPRYKVAKRGQDVALRCDPISGHVSLFWYQQALGQGPEFLTYFQNEAQLDKSGLPSDRFFAERPEGSVSTLKIQRTQQEDSAVYLCASSFGRTYSSYEQYFGPGTRLTVT.